The following is a T cell receptor (beta chain) sequence with its context. Its antigen is as yet unknown. Here immunoSEQ multiplex PCR was the method, and the copy in TCRdb shows in-frame clones only, minus some. The sample has more than 4,000 clones, around 66% seen once; the top ten hold around 18%. From germline, CDR1 is SEHNR and CDR2 FQNEAQ (reference sequence). V was pared by 5 bases and J by 2 bases, with 7 bases between. The CDR3 is 12 residues long. This sample was taken from a study of T cells after posttransplantation cyclophosphamide. The related graft donor's blood sample was taken on the day of bone marrow donation. Whole-study results and caveats: After PTCy, TRB diversity resembled that of CNI/methotrexate controls. Donor CD8+ memory clones often dominated recipient blood repertoires at later times. Skin or GI-infiltrating T cells shared few TRB sequences with blood.

What was sequenced was memory CD8+ T cells sorted from blood. This receptor was taken from a woman in her fifties or sixties in good health, CMV-negative, and a related stem cell transplant donor. This rearrangement joins TRBV7-9 to TRBJ2-7; D call uncertain. The CDR3 is CASSAETYEQYF. The DNA for the CDR3 is TGTGCCAGCAGCGCGGAAACCTACGAGCAGTACTTC.